Listed here are 22 T cell receptor beta chains from one sample, sequenced in a study of response to subunit inactivated influenza vaccine. TCRdb recomputed calls from the RT-PCR reads with MiXCR, one row per CDR3 protein. The sample comprises hundreds of thousands of distinct CDR3 sequences, less than 15% of which are singletons, and 6.5% to 8% rests with the top ten. The sample consisted of PBMCs from blood, taken around 15 days before vaccination. These receptors were taken from a man in his fifties who received an inactivated influenza vaccine.

This clonotype has just a few counts. The chain links TRBV20-1 to TRBJ1-1; D gene uncertain. V was pared by 2 bases and J by 0 bases, with 16 bases between. CDR1 and CDR2 from the germline V gene are DFQATT and SNEGSKA (reference sequence). The CDR3 consists of 16 residues. This CDR3 is CSARMGGRNLNTEAFF. The DNA of the CDR3 is TGCAGTGCTAGAATGGGTGGACGGAACTTGAACACTGAAGCTTTCTTT.

The V gene is TRBV20-1, the J gene TRBJ2-5, with D tentatively TRBD1 (5 bases). The V end lost 2 bases, the J end lost 5 bases, and 24 bases lay between the germline ends. The germline V gene encodes CDR1 DFQATT and CDR2 SNEGSKA (reference sequence). The CDR3 spans 17 residues. The CDR3 DNA is TGCAGTGCTAGACCCAGCTCGCTCAGGGCCGCCAGGGAGACCCAGTACTTC. Translation: CSARPSSLRAARETQYF.

This clonotype appeared a few times. The chain is built from TRBV7-2 and TRBJ2-3; TRBD2 aligns across 9 bases. This CDR3 contains 15 residues. Germline V gene lookup returns CDR1 SGHTA and CDR2 FQGNSA. Trimming removed 5 bases from V and 2 bases from J; junction bases left unmatched: 5. The CDR3 DNA follows: TGTGCCAGCAGCACCGGACTAGCGAACACAGATACGCAGTATTTT. Protein product: CASSTGLANTDTQYF. The variable domain in full, completed from reference TRBV7-2 and TRBJ2-3, reads GAGVSQSPSNKVTEKGKDVELRCDPISGHTALYWYRQSLGQGLEFLIYFQGNSAPDKSGLPSDRFSAERTGGSVSTLTIQRTQQEDSAVYLCASSTGLANTDTQYFGPGTRLTVL.

This clonotype was counted only a few times. This sequence joins TRBV20-1 and TRBJ1-2; D is unclear. V lost 4 bases, J lost 8 bases, and 11 bases lay in between. The CDR3 contains 11 residues. Germline lookup yields CDR1 DFQATT and CDR2 SNEGSKA (reference sequence). Here the CDR3 DNA reads TGCAGTGCTACCATGGCTCGGGGCTACACCTTC. Translating gives CSATMARGYTF.

Only a few counts were recorded for this clonotype. The chain recombines TRBV10-3 with TRBJ1-6; 9 nucleotides line up with TRBD1. With V trimmed by 6 bases and J by 10 bases, 7 bases remained unmatched. The CDR3 consists of 14 residues. CDR1 ENHRY and CDR2 SYGVKD come from the germline V gene. The chain's CDR3 is CAISLDRGNSPLHF. Written as DNA, the CDR3 is TGTGCCATCAGCTTGGACAGGGGCAACTCACCCCTCCACTTT.

Points on this clonotype: A read error may account for a junction end that differs from germline. This chain connects TRBV2 to TRBJ1-2; no reliable D call. The germline CDR1 and CDR2 sequences are SNHLY and FYNNEI. The CDR3 length is 14 residues. The CDR3 spells CASSKDPSNCGYTF. The CDR3 DNA reads TGTGCCAGCAGTAAGGACCCCTCTAACTGTGGCTACACCTTC.

This clonotype was seen repeatedly, ten times or more. The chain couples TRBV5-1 to TRBJ2-1, with 14 bases matching TRBD2. With V trimmed by 5 bases and J by 8 bases, 12 bases remained unmatched. The germline CDR1 and CDR2 sequences are SGHRS and YFSETQ. The CDR3 length is 17 residues. The CDR3 region is CASSRMGGTSGSHEQFF. CDR3 bases: TGCGCCAGCAGTCGGATGGGTGGGACTAGCGGGAGCCATGAGCAGTTCTTC.

This clonotype has a handful of counts. The chain couples TRBV5-1 to TRBJ1-1, with 7 bases identical to TRBD1. The CDR3 contains 16 residues. V lost 4 bases and J lost 0; bases outside the gene matches: 9. In germline, CDR1 is SGHRS, CDR2 YFSETQ. The CDR3 DNA follows: TGCGCCAGCAGCCCCAAAGGACAGGAACTGAACACTGAAGCTTTCTTT. As protein: CASSPKGQELNTEAFF.

V and J are TRBV7-2 and TRBJ2-1; weak D call: TRBD1 (6 bases). CDR3 length: 15 residues. Trimming removed 5 bases from V and 2 bases from J, with 13 bases in between. Germline-derived CDR1 and CDR2 are SGHTA and FQGNSA. In DNA, the CDR3 is TGTGCCAGCAGCCTTAGGGGGACCACCTACAATGAGCAGTTCTTC. Amino acids: CASSLRGTTYNEQFF.

V and J are TRBV2 and TRBJ2-7, with 8 bases fitting TRBD2. This CDR3 has 14 amino acids. V trimming: 1 base; J trimming: 4 bases; junction bases outside the gene matches: 3. Germline V CDR1 and CDR2: SNHLY, FYNNEI. CDR3 nucleotide sequence: TGTGCCAGCAGTGAAGAGCGGGGGAGGTACGAGCAGTACTTC. As protein: CASSEERGRYEQYF.

This chain uses TRBV10-3 with TRBJ2-3; 11 positions match TRBD2. Germline lookup yields CDR1 ENHRY and CDR2 SYGVKD. V lost 2 bases and J lost 0; bases outside the gene matches: 10. The length of the CDR3 is 19 residues. The CDR3, as DNA: TGTGCCATCAGTGAGAGGCTAGCGGGAGGCGCCCCTAGCACAGATACGCAGTATTTT. As protein: CAISERLAGGAPSTDTQYF.

V and J are TRBV5-1 and TRBJ2-7, with 11 bases identical to TRBD1. The CDR3 spans 14 residues. CDR1 and CDR2 from the germline V gene are SGHRS and YFSETQ. V was pared by 3 bases and J by 3 bases, with 2 bases of the junction left unmatched. The CDR3 region is CASSWDRGGYEQYF. The CDR3 DNA reads as TGCGCCAGCAGCTGGGACAGGGGGGGCTACGAGCAGTACTTC.

On this clonotype: Possible read error: a much larger clone is one base away. V usage is TRBV20-1 and J usage is TRBJ2-1, with D possibly matching TRBD1 (7 bases). This CDR3 region has 14 residues. The germline gives CDR1 DFQATT, CDR2 SNEGSKA (reference sequence). Between the trimmed V and J ends, which lost 5 bases and 6 bases, there was a span of 17 bases. The CDR3: CSAPDRAGFNEQFF. The CDR3 DNA is TGCAGTGCTCCCGACAGGGCGGGGTTCAATGAGCAGTTCTTC.

The table lists this clonotype with a few counts. CDR3 region: CASSLASGAHEQFF. The CDR3 DNA is TGTGCCAGTAGTTTGGCTAGCGGTGCCCATGAGCAGTTCTTC. V gene TRBV19 combines with J gene TRBJ2-1; 7 positions match TRBD2. Germline V gene data show CDR1 as LNHDA and CDR2 as SQIVND (reference sequence). Unmatched junction bases numbered 9, after V lost 5 bases and J lost 8 bases. This CDR3 contains 14 residues.

In this sample, this clonotype turned up a few times. V gene TRBV15 combines with J gene TRBJ1-1, with 7 nucleotides matching TRBD1. Germline loops: CDR1 LNHNV, CDR2 YYDKDF (reference sequence). V dropped 2 bases and J dropped 1; count of bases not matched to a gene: 10. The CDR3 loop spans 17 amino acids. CDR3 residues: CATSRSPWTGGNTEAFF. The CDR3 region has the DNA TGTGCCACCAGCAGATCTCCATGGACAGGCGGGAACACTGAAGCTTTCTTT.

The chain employs TRBV20-1 and TRBJ2-7, with TRBD1 matching 12 bases. J gave up 6 bases and V 2 bases, and 5 bases lay outside the gene matches. Germline V gene sequence: CDR1 DFQATT, CDR2 SNEGSKA (reference sequence). The length of the CDR3 is 14 residues. The CDR3 DNA reads TGCAGTGCTAGAACCGGGACAGGGGGCGGCGAGCAGTACTTC. This gives the protein CSARTGTGGGEQYF.

The rearrangement links TRBV9 to TRBJ2-1; 10 bases are shared with TRBD2. In germline, CDR1 is SGDLS, CDR2 YYNGEE. CDR3 length equals 17 residues. V shed 0 bases, J shed 0 bases, and the junction held 3 bases outside the gene matches. The CDR3 here is CASSVESSGSSYNEQFF. CDR3 bases: TGTGCCAGCAGCGTAGAGTCTAGCGGGAGCTCCTACAATGAGCAGTTCTTC.

This chain's CDR3 is CSARETREWYNEQFF. Written as DNA, the CDR3 is TGCAGTGCTAGAGAAACCCGGGAGTGGTACAATGAGCAGTTCTTC. This sequence joins TRBV20-1 and TRBJ2-1; D is perhaps TRBD2 (6 bases). CDR3 length equals 15 residues. V lost 0 bases to trimming and J lost 4 bases, with 13 bases between them. Germline V gene data show CDR1 as DFQATT and CDR2 as SNEGSKA (reference sequence).

J is TRBJ2-7 and V is TRBV21-1; TRBD2 is taken as the D call from the table, unchecked against the DNA. TRBV21-1 is marked as a pseudogene. The CDR3 covers 15 residues. CDR3 DNA: TGTGCCAGCAGCACGGGACTAGCGGGAGTGAGCGAGCAGTACTTC. This sequence encodes CASSTGLAGVSEQYF.

The V and J genes are TRBV6-1 and TRBJ2-5; TRBD2 agrees at 10 bases. J lost 5 bases, V lost 6 bases, and 15 bases had no gene match. The CDR3 has 17 residues. Per germline, CDR1 MNHNS and CDR2 SASEGT. The CDR3 DNA sequence: TGTGCCAGCAGGCCAAAACAGCGGGGGGGCCGCTTGGAGACCCAGTACTTC. It translates to CASRPKQRGGRLETQYF.

This clonotype occurred many times. The J gene is TRBJ2-1, the V gene TRBV3-1; 9 bases map to TRBD2. Germline values: CDR1 LGHDT, CDR2 YNNKEL (reference sequence). V dropped 4 bases and J dropped 4; count of bases not matched to a gene: 5. The CDR3 is 15 residues long. The CDR3 DNA follows: TGTGCCAGCAGCCCGGGACTAGCCATGTACAATGAGCAGTTCTTC. Its translation: CASSPGLAMYNEQFF.

The chain is built from TRBV7-9 and TRBJ1-5; D is perhaps TRBD1 (6 bases). The CDR3 is 15 residues long. V lost 4 bases and J lost 2, with 12 bases in between. From germline, CDR1 is SEHNR and CDR2 FQNEAQ (reference sequence). The CDR3 bases are TGTGCCAGCAGCTCAGGAGGGGGTGGCAATCAGCCCCAGCATTTT. This encodes CASSSGGGGNQPQHF.